This T cell receptor beta chain was documented in a study of blood T cell repertoires in COVID-19. Study context: Sites in the United States, Italy and Spain provided acute and convalescent COVID-19 samples. The cDNA or gDNA used as material had been derived from T cells, B-cell-depleted T cells, or PBMCs.

As handled by the study authors: Using reference gene primer amplification, nucleated cell counts were estimated. Clones were sequenced by immunoSEQ multiplex PCR, and TCRdb holds only the in-frame ones, with some missing. That table supplies the V and J calls and clone size; D and trimming were determined from the DNA. The data contain fewer than 100,000 clones, 70% to 90% of them singletons. Trimming stripped 0 bases from V and 9 bases from J, with 13 bases between. CDR3 length: 14 amino acids. CDR1 and CDR2 (germline): SGHRS, YFSETQ. Material: peripheral blood. The rearrangement links TRBV5-1 to TRBJ2-1; possibly TRBD1 for D (6 bases). This clonotype was sampled from a human donor with acute or convalescent COVID-19. The donor label of this sample is uncertain. The CDR3 DNA reads TGCGCCAGCAGCTTGGGGCAGGGGTGGAGTGAGCAGTTCTTC. Its translation is CASSLGQGWSEQFF.